In this sample, the clone carrying this T cell receptor beta chain turned up a few times. The sample belongs to a study of blood T cells in healthy people across ages. Germline V lookup: CDR1 SGDLS, CDR2 YYNGEE. V lost 0 bases to trimming and J lost 5 bases; unmatched junction nucleotides: 2. CDR3 length equals 14 residues. For the second PCR, which ran for about 6 to 11 cycles, a sample-barcoded 5' primer and a J-beta primer mix were used. TCRdb independently ran MiXCR on the 5' RACE reads; one entry per CDR3 protein. Of 1.5 million to 2 million distinct CDR3 sequences in the sample, 49% were seen once.

The TCR originated in a woman aged 40 to 50 in good health. Sequencing used blood. The chain couples TRBV9 to TRBJ2-5, with 9 bases fitting TRBD2. CDR3 coding DNA: TGTGCCAGCAGCGTAGCTAGCGGGACGGAGACCCAGTACTTC. This gives the protein CASSVASGTETQYF.